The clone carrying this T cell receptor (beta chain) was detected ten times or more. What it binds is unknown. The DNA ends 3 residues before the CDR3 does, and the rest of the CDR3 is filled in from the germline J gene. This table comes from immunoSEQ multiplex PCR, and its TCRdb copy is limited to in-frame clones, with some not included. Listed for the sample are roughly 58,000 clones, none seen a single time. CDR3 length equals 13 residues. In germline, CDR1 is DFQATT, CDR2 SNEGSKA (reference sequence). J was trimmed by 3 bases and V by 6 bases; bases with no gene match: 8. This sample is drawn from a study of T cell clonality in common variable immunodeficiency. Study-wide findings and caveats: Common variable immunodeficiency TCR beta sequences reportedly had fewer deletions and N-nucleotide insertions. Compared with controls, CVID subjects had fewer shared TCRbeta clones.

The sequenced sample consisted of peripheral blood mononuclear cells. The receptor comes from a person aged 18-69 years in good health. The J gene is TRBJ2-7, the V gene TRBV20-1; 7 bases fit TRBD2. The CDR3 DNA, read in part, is TGCAGTGCCCTAAAAGGGACTAACTACGAG. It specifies CSALKGTNYE. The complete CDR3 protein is CSALKGTNYEQYF.